This TCR beta chain was recorded in a study of blood T cells in healthy people across ages. Notes on the study in general: Diversity estimated from one million T cells was considered an underestimate. Researchers said unsorted PBMCs prevented a conclusive naive versus antigen-experienced comparison.

The second PCR ran about 6 to 11 cycles with a sample-barcoded 5' primer and J-beta primers. TCRdb passed the 5' RACE reads through MiXCR, listing each CDR3 protein once. Of more than 650,000 distinct CDR3 sequences listed, around 25% are singletons. As to this clonotype: Its antigen is currently unknown.

The same sample was also used in a study of T cells of mothers and their children.

The sequenced material came from blood. The receptor comes from a boy between 5 and 17 years old in good health.

DNA for the CDR3: TGCAGTGCTAGACCGGACAGTAACTCCTACGAGCAGTACTTC. This gives the protein CSARPDSNSYEQYF. The V and J genes are TRBV20-1 and TRBJ2-7, with TRBD1 as a possible D gene (6 bases). Germline CDR1 DFQATT, CDR2 SNEGSKA (reference sequence). The CDR3 contains 14 residues. Trimming removed 2 bases at V and 0 bases at J, with 11 bases between.